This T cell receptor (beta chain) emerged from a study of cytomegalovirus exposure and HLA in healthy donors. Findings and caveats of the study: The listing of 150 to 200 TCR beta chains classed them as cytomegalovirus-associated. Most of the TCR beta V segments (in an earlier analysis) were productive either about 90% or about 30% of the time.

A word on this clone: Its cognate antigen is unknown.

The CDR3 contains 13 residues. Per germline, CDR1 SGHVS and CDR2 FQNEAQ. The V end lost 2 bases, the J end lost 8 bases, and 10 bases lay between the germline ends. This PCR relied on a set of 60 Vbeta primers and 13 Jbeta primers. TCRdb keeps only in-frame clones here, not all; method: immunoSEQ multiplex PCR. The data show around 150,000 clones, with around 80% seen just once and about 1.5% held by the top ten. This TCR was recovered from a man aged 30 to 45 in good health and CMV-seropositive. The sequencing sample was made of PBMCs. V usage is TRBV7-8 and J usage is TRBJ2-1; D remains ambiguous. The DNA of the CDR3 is TGTGCCAGCAGCTTATGGGCTTTCGATGAGCAGTTCTTC. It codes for CASSLWAFDEQFF.